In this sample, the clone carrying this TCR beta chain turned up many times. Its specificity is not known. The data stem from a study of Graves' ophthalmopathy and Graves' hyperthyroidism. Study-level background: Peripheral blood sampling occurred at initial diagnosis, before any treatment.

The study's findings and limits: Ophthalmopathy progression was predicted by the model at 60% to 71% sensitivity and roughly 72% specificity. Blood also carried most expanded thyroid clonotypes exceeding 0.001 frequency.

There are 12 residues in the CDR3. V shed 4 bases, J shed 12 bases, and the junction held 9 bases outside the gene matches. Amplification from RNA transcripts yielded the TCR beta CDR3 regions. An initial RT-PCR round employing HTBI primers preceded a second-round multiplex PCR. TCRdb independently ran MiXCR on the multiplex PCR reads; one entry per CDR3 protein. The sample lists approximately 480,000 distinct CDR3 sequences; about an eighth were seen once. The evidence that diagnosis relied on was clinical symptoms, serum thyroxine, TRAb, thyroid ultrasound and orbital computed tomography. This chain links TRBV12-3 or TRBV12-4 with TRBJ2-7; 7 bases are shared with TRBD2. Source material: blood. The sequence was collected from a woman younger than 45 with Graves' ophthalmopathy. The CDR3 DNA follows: TGTGCCAGCAGTTACTGGGGGGGAGACCTGTACTTC. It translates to CASSYWGGDLYF.